This paragraph reports one TCR beta chain. Its antigen is not identified. Time point of the sample: cycle 4 day 1 (C4D1), after more than 5 weeks of nivolumab. Every patient relapsed after autologous stem cell transplantation, and brentuximab vedotin exposure varied. The data stem from a study of PD-1 blockade in classical Hodgkin lymphoma. Study-level results: TCR diversity in CD4+, not CD8+, cells rose significantly by C4D1. There remain no defined causes for the repertoire differences, which possibly reflect disease activity or prior therapy.

The germline V gene encodes CDR1 SGHNT and CDR2 YYREEE (reference sequence). The length of the CDR3 is 15 residues. V trimming: 2 bases; J trimming: 4 bases; junction bases outside the gene matches: 4. The repertoire was sequenced with immunoSEQ multiplex PCR; TCRdb's copy has only in-frame clones and lacks some. The data show under 9,500 clones, approximately 90% seen once. Here the sequenced sample was peripheral blood mononuclear cells (PBMCs), taken before the fourth cycle of nivolumab. The TCR was taken from a human donor with classical Hodgkin lymphoma. The genes are TRBV5-4 and TRBJ2-1, with TRBD2 matching over 9 bases. The CDR3 DNA sequence: TGTGCCAGCAGCTTTATAGCGGGGGAGTACAATGAGCAGTTCTTC. Encoded protein: CASSFIAGEYNEQFF. The full variable domain, with the rest looked up from reference TRBV5-4 and TRBJ2-1, is ETGVTQSPTHLIKTRGQQVTLRCSSQSGHNTVSWYQQALGQGPQFIFQYYREEENGRGNFPPRFSGLQFPNYSSELNVNALELDDSALYLCASSFIAGEYNEQFFGPGTRLTVL.